This TCR beta chain was recorded in a study of OX40 agonist ivuxolimab in advanced cancers. The overall study: Patients were given ivuxolimab, an antibody that agonizes OX40 (CD134).

Findings and limits, study-wide: Some nonresponders additionally presented with little normalized T-cell clonal expansion. No antigen was identified for the clonally expanded peripheral T cells.

Comments on this clone: Its antigen is undetermined.

Germline lookup yields CDR1 LNHNV and CDR2 YYDKDF (reference sequence). V was cut by 0 bases and J by 4 bases, with 9 bases left in between. The length of the CDR3 is 14 residues. Individuals having autoimmune disease history or systemic immunosuppression were not enrolled. The assay was immunoSEQ multiplex PCR, and TCRdb's table has in-frame clones only and misses some. The sample includes fewer than 40,000 clones, about three quarters of them seen just once. The chain employs TRBV15 and TRBJ2-5, with D perhaps matching TRBD1 or TRBD2 (5 bases each). This TCR came from an adult with an advanced solid tumor such as melanoma, head and neck, liver or kidney cancer. The sample consisted of CD4+ or CD8+ T cells sorted from blood, taken in a trial of the OX40 agonist ivuxolimab. The CDR3 is CATSRDIGGETQYF. The CDR3 nucleotides read TGTGCCACCAGCAGAGATATTGGGGGAGAGACCCAGTACTTC.